Below, 3 T cell receptor beta chains from the same sample are listed, as sequenced in a study of OX40 agonist ivuxolimab in advanced cancers. TCRdb's copy holds only in-frame clones and misses some; the assay was immunoSEQ multiplex PCR. This table holds 50,000 to 75,000 clones, about 85% found once. The starting material was CD4+ or CD8+ T cells sorted from blood, obtained in a trial of the OX40 agonist ivuxolimab. The receptors here all came from an adult with an advanced solid tumor such as melanoma, head and neck, liver or kidney cancer.

The chain carries TRBV7-9 and TRBJ2-2; either TRBD1 or TRBD2 may fit D (5 bases each). Looked up from germline, CDR1 is SEHNR and CDR2 is FQNEAQ (reference sequence). V lost 1 base, J lost 7 bases, and 13 bases lay in between. The CDR3 totals 15 residues. The CDR3 coding sequence is TGTGCCAGCAGCTTAGACGGGGCGGCGAGCGGGGAGCTGTTTTTT. Its protein is CASSLDGAASGELFF.

With respect to this clone: At one end the junction does not follow the germline gene, possibly because of a read error. The chain combines TRBV7-9 with TRBJ1-2; maybe TRBD1 (5 bases). The length of the CDR3 is 12 residues. Germline CDR1 SEHNR, CDR2 FQNEAQ (reference sequence). The CDR3 sequence is CASSFVSGTIGF. The CDR3 DNA follows: TGTGCCAGCAGCTTTGTATCCGGGACGATAGGCTTC. The full variable domain, in which reference TRBV7-9 and TRBJ1-2 provide the parts outside the CDR3, is DTGVSQNPRHKITKRGQNVTFRCDPISEHNRLYWYRQTLGQGPEFLTYFQNEAQLEKSRLLSDRFSAERPKGSFSTLEIQRTEQGDSAMYLCASSFVSGTIGFGSGTRLTVV.

J is TRBJ2-5 and V is TRBV18; D is unresolved. Looked up from germline, CDR1 is KGHSH and CDR2 is LQKENI. The CDR3 is made up of 11 amino acids. Trimming cost V 5 bases and J 5 bases, with 6 bases left between them. This CDR3 reads CASSGGETQYF. CDR3 DNA sequence: TGTGCCAGCTCAGGTGGGGAGACCCAGTACTTC. The full variable domain, with the rest looked up from reference TRBV18 and TRBJ2-5, is NAGVMQNPRHLVRRRGQEARLRCSPMKGHSHVYWYRQLPEEGLKFMVYLQKENIIDESGMPKERFSAEFPKEGPSILRIQQVVRGDSAAYFCASSGGETQYFGPGTRLLVL.